These 27 T cell receptor beta chains were all obtained from the same sample, sequenced in a study of OX40 agonist ivuxolimab in advanced cancers. Sequenced by immunoSEQ multiplex PCR; TCRdb stores in-frame clones only, minus some. The sample holds about 50,000 clones, roughly 92% seen once. The sequenced sample was CD4+ or CD8+ T cells sorted from blood, obtained in a trial of the OX40 agonist ivuxolimab. The receptors shown here come from an adult with an advanced solid tumor such as melanoma, head and neck, liver or kidney cancer.

This chain connects TRBV7-9 to TRBJ1-1, with D possibly TRBD1 on 5 matching bases. The CDR3 is made up of 16 amino acids. Germline CDR1 is SEHNR and CDR2 is FQNEAQ (reference sequence). Trimming took off 4 bases at V and 4 bases at J, with 19 bases between the two ends. As DNA, the CDR3 is TGTGCCAGCAGCTCTCAGGGCGCGGGTACCGGCACTGAAGCTTTCTTT. Amino acids: CASSSQGAGTGTEAFF.

The rearrangement links TRBV19 to TRBJ2-7, with 10 bases lining up with TRBD2. Trimming removed 4 bases from V and 5 bases from J; junction bases left unmatched: 5. The CDR3 length is 14 residues. Germline loops: CDR1 LNHDA, CDR2 SQIVND (reference sequence). CDR3 bases: TGTGCCAGTAGTACCCTAGCGGGAGTGGACGAGCAGTACTTC. Translating it yields CASSTLAGVDEQYF.

The V gene is TRBV4-1, the J gene TRBJ2-7, with D possibly being TRBD1 (6 bases). Germline CDR1 reads MGHRA; CDR2 reads YSYEKL. CDR3 length: 14 amino acids. The V gene lost 4 bases and the J gene lost 1 base, with 11 bases spanning the gap. CDR3 bases: TGCGCCAGCAGCCGCGGTACAGGGTCCTACGAGCAGTACTTC. Translation: CASSRGTGSYEQYF.

Here the CDR3 reads CASNLVWGSYTF. The DNA of the CDR3 is TGTGCCAGCAACCTGGTGTGGGGGAGCTACACCTTC. The chain combines TRBV5-6 with TRBJ1-2; D might be TRBD1 (5 bases). This CDR3 contains 12 residues. V lost 6 bases to trimming and J lost 9 bases, with 15 bases between them. Germline V gene sequence: CDR1 SGHDT, CDR2 YYEEEE.

This clone was detected only a few times. The V call is TRBV11-3, the J call TRBJ2-1; TRBD2 agrees at 10 bases. The CDR3 spans 15 residues. The germline gives CDR1 SGHNT, CDR2 YENEEA. The V segment lost 3 bases and the J segment 7 bases; nucleotides outside the gene matches: 6. The CDR3 DNA reads as TGTGCCAGCAGCTTTGCACTAGCGGGATCTAATGAGCAGTTCTTC. It encodes CASSFALAGSNEQFF.

This sequence joins TRBV27 and TRBJ2-1, with 11 positions matching TRBD1. With 5 bases clipped from V and 3 bases from J, the junction kept 3 bases outside the gene matches. Per germline, CDR1 MNHEY and CDR2 SMNVEV (reference sequence). The CDR3 is 15 amino acids. The CDR3 DNA is TGTGCCAGCAGTCCCGGGACAGGGGGCTACAATGAGCAGTTCTTC. Protein product: CASSPGTGGYNEQFF.

This clone is a singleton in its sample. The genes are TRBV27 and TRBJ1-2; a weak D match, TRBD1 (6 bases). Germline CDR1 and CDR2: MNHEY and SMNVEV (reference sequence). Trimming removed 8 bases from V and 5 bases from J, with 21 bases in between. The length of the CDR3 is 15 residues. The CDR3 reads CASAYTWEGTYGYTF. CDR3 coding DNA: TGTGCCAGCGCTTACACGTGGGAAGGGACATATGGCTACACCTTC.

V is TRBV28 and J is TRBJ2-1; 9 bases line up with TRBD2. CDR1 and CDR2 (germline): MDHEN, SYDVKM. V shed 2 bases and J 4 bases; nucleotides not matched to a gene: 9. This CDR3 has 17 residues. The CDR3 loop reads CASSLRSSGRPYNEQFF. CDR3 bases: TGTGCCAGCAGTTTACGATCGAGCGGGAGGCCTTACAATGAGCAGTTCTTC.

The CDR3: CSAPGGYEQYF. The CDR3 nucleotides read TGCAGTGCCCCCGGGGGCTACGAGCAGTACTTC. This chain uses TRBV20-1 with TRBJ2-7; D perhaps matches TRBD2 (6 bases). Germline V gene lookup returns CDR1 DFQATT and CDR2 SNEGSKA (reference sequence). This CDR3 contains 11 residues. V was trimmed by 6 bases and J by 3 bases, leaving 9 bases between them.

This chain links TRBV9 with TRBJ2-2; no clear D gene. From germline, CDR1 is SGDLS and CDR2 YYNGEE. V was cut by 0 bases and J by 6 bases, with 6 bases left in between. This CDR3 spans 13 amino acids. The CDR3 region is CASSVGSSGELFF. The CDR3 DNA follows: TGTGCCAGCAGCGTAGGGTCTTCCGGGGAGCTGTTTTTT.

The rearrangement links TRBV5-5 to TRBJ2-7; D is possibly TRBD1 (6 bases). The V end was cut by 4 bases, the J end by 6 bases, with 14 bases between. CDR1 is SGHKS and CDR2 is YYEKEE in the germline V gene (reference sequence). The CDR3 spans 13 residues. The DNA of the CDR3 is TGTGCCAGCAGCGTAGGACAGTCATTCGAGCAGTACTTC. Translation: CASSVGQSFEQYF.

This chain joins TRBV6-6 and TRBJ2-7; 11 positions agree with TRBD2. Germline values: CDR1 MNHNY, CDR2 SVGAGI (reference sequence). This CDR3 contains 14 residues. The junction had 5 bases not matched to a gene; V was cut back by 7 bases and J by 3 bases. CDR3 bases: TGTGCCAGCAACCTAGCGGGAGGCCTCTACGAGCAGTACTTC. This codes for CASNLAGGLYEQYF.

The chain has TRBV5-6 and TRBJ2-1, with D tentatively TRBD2 (5 bases). The germline gives CDR1 SGHDT, CDR2 YYEEEE. V was cut by 4 bases and J by 3 bases, with 14 bases left in between. CDR3 length equals 15 residues. The CDR3 loop is CASSPWERRYNEQFF. In DNA form, the CDR3 reads TGTGCCAGCAGCCCCTGGGAGAGACGCTACAATGAGCAGTTCTTC.

V and J are TRBV29-1 and TRBJ2-7; TRBD1 agrees at 10 bases. V shed 0 bases and J 3 bases; nucleotides not matched to a gene: 5. Germline assignment: CDR1 SQVTM and CDR2 ANQGSEA. CDR3 length equals 15 residues. The CDR3 sequence: CSVEDGDRGFYEQYF. In DNA form, the CDR3 reads TGCAGCGTTGAAGACGGGGACAGGGGTTTCTACGAGCAGTACTTC.

Details on this clone: The junction differs from germline at one of its ends, possibly a read error. The chain employs TRBV7-2 and TRBJ1-3; D uncertain. Looked up from germline, CDR1 is SGHTA and CDR2 is FQGNSA. This CDR3 spans 13 amino acids. In nucleotides, the CDR3 is TGCGCCAGCAGCCCTCTAGGTGGAAACACCATATATTTT. It specifies CASSPLGGNTIYF.

This clone has a single count. The chain uses TRBV9 and TRBJ2-1; 10 bases match TRBD2. Germline values: CDR1 SGDLS, CDR2 YYNGEE. V trimming: 3 bases; J trimming: 0 bases; junction bases outside the gene matches: 3. The CDR3 sequence is 16 residues long. This CDR3 is CASSGLAGVSYNEQFF. The CDR3 DNA reads as TGTGCCAGCAGCGGCCTAGCGGGAGTCTCCTACAATGAGCAGTTCTTC.

The chain has TRBV15 and TRBJ2-5, with D perhaps TRBD1 (6 bases). Trimming took 7 bases from V and 5 from J, leaving 17 bases between them. This CDR3 has 14 residues. Germline CDR1 LNHNV, CDR2 YYDKDF (reference sequence). CDR3 residues: CATITGTHGETQYF. CDR3 coding DNA: TGTGCCACCATTACCGGGACACATGGGGAGACCCAGTACTTC.

The chain carries TRBV29-1 and TRBJ2-7, with D tentatively TRBD1 (5 bases). Germline CDR1 reads SQVTM; CDR2 reads ANQGSEA. The CDR3 has 16 residues. V was cut by 1 base and J by 1 base, with 17 bases left in between. The CDR3 reads CSVEVVLTGVSYEQYF. CDR3 nucleotides: TGCAGCGTTGAAGTCGTCCTCACAGGTGTATCCTACGAGCAGTACTTC.

The chain combines TRBV4-1 with TRBJ2-7; D is uncertain. Trimming removed 2 bases at V and 3 bases at J, with 5 bases between. The germline V gene has CDR1 MGHRA and CDR2 YSYEKL. This CDR3 is built from 12 residues. Here the CDR3 DNA reads TGCGCCAGCAGCCAATCCGGCTACGAGCAGTACTTC. Its translation is CASSQSGYEQYF.

The chain recombines TRBV4-3 with TRBJ2-7; the D gene could be TRBD1 or TRBD2 (5 bases each). This CDR3 is 19 amino acids long. V lost 1 base, J lost 0 bases, and 22 bases lay in between. Germline lookup yields CDR1 LGHNA and CDR2 YSLEER. As DNA, the CDR3 is TGCGCCAGCAGCCAAGGGGACCTTGCCCATCTGACGAGCTCCTACGAGCAGTACTTC. This gives the protein CASSQGDLAHLTSSYEQYF.

Here the CDR3 DNA reads TGTGCCAGCAGCTCAAACAGGGACTGGGACACTGAAGCTTTCTTT. As protein: CASSSNRDWDTEAFF. This chain connects TRBV7-2 to TRBJ1-1; D might be TRBD1 (6 bases). The CDR3 sequence is 15 residues long. Germline values: CDR1 SGHTA, CDR2 FQGNSA. V shed 4 bases and J shed 3 bases, with 15 bases lying between them.

The chain carries TRBV9 and TRBJ1-3; D not resolved. The CDR3 consists of 12 residues. With 6 bases removed from V and 0 bases from J, the gap between germline ends came to 4 bases. Germline CDR1 is SGDLS and CDR2 is YYNGEE. The CDR3: CASKSSGNTIYF. CDR3 nucleotides: TGTGCCAGCAAGAGCTCTGGAAACACCATATATTTT.

The chain recombines TRBV6-5 with TRBJ2-5, with D perhaps TRBD1 or TRBD2 (6 bases each). The closer fit of TRBJ2-7 to the DNA end suggests the J call may be wrong. The germline V gene has CDR1 MNHEY and CDR2 SVGAGI. CDR3 length: 16 amino acids. CDR3 DNA: TGTGCCAGCAGTTACATAAGTCGGGGGCTACCTTACGAGCAGTACTTC. Its protein product is CASSYISRGLPYEQYF.

The V and J genes are TRBV13 and TRBJ2-7, with 9 bases identical to TRBD2. With 3 bases clipped from V and 7 bases from J, the junction kept 13 bases outside the gene matches. The CDR3 sequence is 16 residues long. The germline gives CDR1 PRHDT, CDR2 FYEKMQ (reference sequence). The CDR3 reads CASSFLGGGRAREQYF. DNA for the CDR3: TGTGCCAGCAGCTTTTTGGGCGGCGGGAGGGCCAGGGAGCAGTACTTC.

CDR3 DNA sequence: TGTGCCAGCAGTGAGTCGGAAACCTACGAGCAGTACTTC. Translated: CASSESETYEQYF. V is TRBV2 and J is TRBJ2-7; no firm D call. Germline CDR1 SNHLY, CDR2 FYNNEI. The CDR3 has 13 residues. Trimming removed 3 bases at V and 2 bases at J, with 8 bases between.

This chain connects TRBV4-3 to TRBJ1-3; unclear D gene. Germline loops: CDR1 LGHNA, CDR2 YSLEER. The CDR3 runs to 18 residues. Trimming removed 1 base from V and 0 bases from J, with 16 bases in between. The CDR3 loop reads CASSQVSPDGISGNTIYF. In nucleotides, the CDR3 is TGCGCCAGCAGCCAAGTTTCACCCGACGGAATCTCTGGAAACACCATATATTTT.

V and J are TRBV5-1 and TRBJ2-1; D is unclear. V lost 4 bases and J lost 8, with 10 bases in between. There are 12 residues in the CDR3. The germline V gene has CDR1 SGHRS and CDR2 YFSETQ. The CDR3 DNA reads TGCGCCAGCAGCCGCGTCTATGATGAGCAGTTCTTC. It is translated as CASSRVYDEQFF.